Listed below are T cell receptor beta chains from one sample, sequenced in a study of blood T cells in healthy people across ages. MiXCR, run by TCRdb on the 5' RACE reads, gives a single entry per CDR3 protein. In the table there are more than 650,000 distinct CDR3 sequences, about 20% of which are singletons. The sample consisted of blood. These receptors were collected from a man in his 70s in good health. CDR3s include the opening cysteine and the closing phenylalanine or tryptophan.

>14|TRBJ1-4|TRBV18
CASSLRDGNEKLFF
>12|TRBJ1-2|TRBV28
CASSYGAYGHTF
>15|TRBJ1-1|TRBV5-1
CASRDGDILNTEAFF
>14|TRBJ2-3|TRBV6-1
CASSERGLANTQYF
>14|TRBJ1-6|TRBV20-1
CSAREPQGNSPLHF
>15|TRBJ1-5|TRBV7-9
CASSSTGTGFQPQHF
>14|TRBJ2-3|TRBV12-3/TRBV12-4
CASRVAGVGDTQYF
>14|NA|TRBV6-5
CASSYVQGTYEQYF
>13|TRBJ2-3|TRBV3-1
CASSQDEPDTQYF
>16|TRBJ1-6|TRBV3-1
CASRPDTGGTGSPLHF
>17|TRBJ1-3|TRBV28
CASSLWGAAVSGNTIYF
>16|TRBJ2-1|TRBV27
CASSFRISHSYNEQFF
>15|TRBJ2-7|TRBV12-3/TRBV12-4
CASSLAGGGALEQYF
>14|TRBJ1-5|TRBV20-1
CSARGGAGNQPQHF
>15|TRBJ2-1|TRBV20-1
CSARDAAGGVGEQFF
>15|TRBJ2-3|TRBV7-9
CASRDSGLGTDTQYF
>16|NA|TRBV4-3
CASSQDSQVRGNEQFF
>20|TRBJ2-7|TRBV7-9
CASSRNSGTSGGRSSYEQYF
>14|TRBJ2-2|TRBV18
CASSGTVTTGELFF
>12|TRBJ2-1|TRBV2
CASTFGADEQFF
>16|TRBJ2-3|TRBV11-3
CASSFGLAGARDTQYF
>13|TRBJ2-2|TRBV20-1
CSARVGLSGELFF
>16|TRBJ1-1|TRBV5-1
CASSLAGRQGSTEAFF
>16|TRBJ1-1|TRBV14
CASSHPPAAANTEAFF
>13|TRBJ2-5|TRBV6-5
CASSTQGRETQYF
>12|TRBJ1-2|TRBV20-1
CSASNSLYGHTF
>16|TRBJ1-5|TRBV18
CASSRLSGYSNQPQHF
>12|TRBJ1-2|TRBV5-4
CASSLGQGSYTF
>17|TRBJ2-3|TRBV18
CAGSPTFGGQGVDTQYF
>17|TRBJ2-1|TRBV3-1
CASSQDVEGATVNEQFF
>15|TRBJ2-1|TRBV5-1
CASSLSGNSYNEQFF
>15|TRBJ1-1|TRBV5-1
CASSSARGRNTEAFF
>22|TRBJ2-5|TRBV11-2
CASSSFFRPGTSGVHLMETQYF
>14|TRBJ2-7|TRBV28
CASRVAGVTYEQYF
>13|TRBJ1-5|TRBV11-2
CASSLEHNQPQHF